Shown below are 2 T cell receptor beta chains from a single sample sequenced in a study of cytotoxic CD8 clonotypes in ibrutinib-treated CLL. Measured with immunoSEQ multiplex PCR; TCRdb has only the in-frame clones, and not every one. The sample shows about 36,000 clones, about two thirds of them seen only once. The sample in question was PBMCs, obtained at disease progression, from a patient treated with ibrutinib. These TCRs come from a human donor with chronic lymphocytic leukemia.

The sample holds one count of this clone. This chain links TRBV4-1 with TRBJ2-6; 9 positions match TRBD1. Trimming cost V 5 bases and J 9 bases; bases outside gene matches: 2. Germline CDR1 reads MGHRA; CDR2 reads YSYEKL. The CDR3 is 13 amino acids. For the CDR3, the DNA is TGCGCCAGCAGCTTGGGACAGGGCAACGTCCTGACTTTC. This gives the protein CASSLGQGNVLTF.

The gene calls are TRBV4-1 and TRBJ2-5, with 7 bases fitting TRBD2. CDR3 length: 16 amino acids. Germline V CDR1 and CDR2: MGHRA, YSYEKL. V was pared by 0 bases and J by 1 base, with 5 bases of the junction left unmatched. The CDR3 is CASSQEGLAAQETQYF. The CDR3 coding sequence is TGCGCCAGCAGCCAAGAAGGGCTAGCGGCCCAAGAGACCCAGTACTTC.